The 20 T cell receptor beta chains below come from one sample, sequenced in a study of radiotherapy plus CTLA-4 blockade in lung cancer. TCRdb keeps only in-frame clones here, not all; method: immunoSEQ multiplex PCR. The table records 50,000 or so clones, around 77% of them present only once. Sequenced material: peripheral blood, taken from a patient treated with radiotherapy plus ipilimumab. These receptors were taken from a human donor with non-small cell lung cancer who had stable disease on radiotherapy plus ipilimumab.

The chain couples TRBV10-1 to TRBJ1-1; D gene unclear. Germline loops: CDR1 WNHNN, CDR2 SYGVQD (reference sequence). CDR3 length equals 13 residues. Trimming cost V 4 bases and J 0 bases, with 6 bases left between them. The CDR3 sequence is CASSVRMNTEAFF. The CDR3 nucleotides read TGCGCCAGCAGTGTCCGTATGAACACTGAAGCTTTCTTT.

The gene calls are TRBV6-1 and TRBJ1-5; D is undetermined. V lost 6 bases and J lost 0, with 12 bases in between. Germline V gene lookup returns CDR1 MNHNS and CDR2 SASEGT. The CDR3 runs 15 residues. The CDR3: CASRRQDFSNQPQHF. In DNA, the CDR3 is TGTGCCAGCAGAAGACAAGACTTTAGCAATCAGCCCCAGCATTTT.

The DNA for the CDR3 is TGCGCCAGCAGCCCCGATGGATCTAGGCGCTACAATGAGCAGTTCTTC. Its protein is CASSPDGSRRYNEQFF. The chain recombines TRBV10-2 with TRBJ2-1; D remains unclear. V lost 6 bases and J lost 3, with 18 bases in between. Per the germline V gene, CDR1 is WSHSY and CDR2 is SAAADI. The length of the CDR3 is 16 residues.

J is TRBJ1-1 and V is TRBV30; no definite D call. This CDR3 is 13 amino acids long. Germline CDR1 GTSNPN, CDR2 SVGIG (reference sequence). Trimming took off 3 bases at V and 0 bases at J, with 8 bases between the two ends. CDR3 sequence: CAWRRAMNTEAFF. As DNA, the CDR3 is TGTGCCTGGAGACGGGCGATGAACACTGAAGCTTTCTTT.

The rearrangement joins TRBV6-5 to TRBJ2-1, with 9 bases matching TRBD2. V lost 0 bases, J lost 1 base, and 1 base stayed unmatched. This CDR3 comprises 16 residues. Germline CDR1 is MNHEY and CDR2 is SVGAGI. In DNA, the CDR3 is TGTGCCAGCAGTTACTCGGCGGGGGGGTCCTACAATGAGCAGTTCTTC. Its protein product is CASSYSAGGSYNEQFF.

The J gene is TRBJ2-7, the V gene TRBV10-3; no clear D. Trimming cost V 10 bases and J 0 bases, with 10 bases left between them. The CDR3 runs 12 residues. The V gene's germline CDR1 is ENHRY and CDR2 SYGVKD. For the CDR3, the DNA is TGTGCCACTTTCTCGGACTCCTACGAGCAGTACTTC. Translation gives CATFSDSYEQYF.

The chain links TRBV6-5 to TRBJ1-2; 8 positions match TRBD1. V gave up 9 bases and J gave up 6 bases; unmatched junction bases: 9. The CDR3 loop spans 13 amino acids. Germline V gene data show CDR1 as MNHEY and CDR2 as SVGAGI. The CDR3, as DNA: TGTGCCAGTCTTCCGGGACAGGTTAATGGCTACACCTTC. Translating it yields CASLPGQVNGYTF.

The CDR3 DNA reads TGTGCCATCTCATCTCTTTATGGCTACACCTTC. As protein: CAISSLYGYTF. The rearrangement joins TRBV28 to TRBJ1-2; no clear D. The CDR3 extends over 11 amino acids. In germline, CDR1 is MDHEN, CDR2 SYDVKM. Trimming left V 10 bases short and J 5 bases short, with 11 bases between.

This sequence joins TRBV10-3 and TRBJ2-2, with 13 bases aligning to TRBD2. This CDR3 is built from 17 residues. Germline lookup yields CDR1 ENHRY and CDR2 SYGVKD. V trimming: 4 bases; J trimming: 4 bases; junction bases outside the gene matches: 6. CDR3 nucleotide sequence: TGTGCCATCAGTGCACTAGCGGGGGGGCAGGGCACCGGGGAGCTGTTTTTT. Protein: CAISALAGGQGTGELFF.

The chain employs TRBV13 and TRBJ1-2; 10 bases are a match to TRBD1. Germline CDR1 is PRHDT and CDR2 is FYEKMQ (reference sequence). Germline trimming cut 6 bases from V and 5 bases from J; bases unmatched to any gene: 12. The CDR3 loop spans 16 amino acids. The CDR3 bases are TGTGCCAGCAGTTACGTAACCGGGACAGGGGCTTATGGCTACACCTTC. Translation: CASSYVTGTGAYGYTF.

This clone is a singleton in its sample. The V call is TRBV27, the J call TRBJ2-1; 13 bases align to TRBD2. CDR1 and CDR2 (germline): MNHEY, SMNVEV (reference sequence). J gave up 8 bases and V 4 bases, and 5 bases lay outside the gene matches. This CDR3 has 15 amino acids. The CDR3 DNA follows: TGTGCCAGCAGTTACACTAGCGGGGGGGCCGATGAGCAGTTCTTC. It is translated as CASSYTSGGADEQFF.

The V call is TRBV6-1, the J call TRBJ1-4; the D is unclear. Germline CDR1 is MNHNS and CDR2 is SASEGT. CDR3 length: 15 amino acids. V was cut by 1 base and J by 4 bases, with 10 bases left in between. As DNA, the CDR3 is TGTGCCAGCAGTGAAGTCTCTGGGGTTAATGAAAAACTGTTTTTT. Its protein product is CASSEVSGVNEKLFF.

The CDR3 region has the DNA TGTGCCAGCAGCTTAGGGGGAACAGATACGCAGTATTTT. Encoded protein: CASSLGGTDTQYF. The chain has TRBV11-3 and TRBJ2-3; no reliable D call. CDR3 size: 13 residues. V shed 1 base and J shed 3 bases, with 5 bases lying between them. CDR1 SGHNT and CDR2 YENEEA come from the germline V gene.

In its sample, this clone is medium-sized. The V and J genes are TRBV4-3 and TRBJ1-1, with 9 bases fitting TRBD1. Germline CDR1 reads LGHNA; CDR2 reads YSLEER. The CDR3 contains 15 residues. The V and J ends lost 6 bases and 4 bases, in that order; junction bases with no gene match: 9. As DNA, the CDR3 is TGCGCCAGCAGAGGGACAGGGAGGATGACCACTGAAGCTTTCTTT. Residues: CASRGTGRMTTEAFF.

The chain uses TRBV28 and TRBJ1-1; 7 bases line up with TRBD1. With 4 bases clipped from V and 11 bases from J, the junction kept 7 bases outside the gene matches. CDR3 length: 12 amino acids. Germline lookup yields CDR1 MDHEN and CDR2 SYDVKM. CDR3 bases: TGTGCCAGCAGTTCTATTCCCAGGGGGGCTTTCTTT. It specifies CASSSIPRGAFF.

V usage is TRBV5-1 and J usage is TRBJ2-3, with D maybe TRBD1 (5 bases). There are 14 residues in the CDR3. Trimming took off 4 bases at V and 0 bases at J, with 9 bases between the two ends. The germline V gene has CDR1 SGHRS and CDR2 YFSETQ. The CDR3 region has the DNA TGCGCCAGCAGCCCAGGGTTTAGCACAGATACGCAGTATTTT. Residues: CASSPGFSTDTQYF.

CDR3 in DNA: TGTGCCAGCAGCCAAGCTAGCGGCTACACCGGGGAGCTGTTTTTT. Its translation: CASSQASGYTGELFF. This chain connects TRBV14 to TRBJ2-2, with 7 bases aligning to TRBD2. The CDR3 has 15 amino acids. Germline loops: CDR1 SGHDN, CDR2 FVKESK. The junction had 2 bases not matched to a gene; V was cut back by 1 base and J by 3 bases.

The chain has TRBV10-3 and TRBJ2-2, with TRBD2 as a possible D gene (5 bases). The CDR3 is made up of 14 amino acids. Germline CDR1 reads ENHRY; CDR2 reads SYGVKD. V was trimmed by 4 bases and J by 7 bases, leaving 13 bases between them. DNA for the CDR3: TGTGCCATCAGTGGCGGTCTAGAGGGCGGGGAGCTGTTTTTT. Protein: CAISGGLEGGELFF.

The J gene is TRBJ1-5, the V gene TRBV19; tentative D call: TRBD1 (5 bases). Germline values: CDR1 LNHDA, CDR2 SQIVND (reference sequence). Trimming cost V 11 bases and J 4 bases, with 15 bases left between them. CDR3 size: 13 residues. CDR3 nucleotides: TGTGCCGCCCACCGGGACTGGAATCAGCCCCAGCATTTT. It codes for CAAHRDWNQPQHF.

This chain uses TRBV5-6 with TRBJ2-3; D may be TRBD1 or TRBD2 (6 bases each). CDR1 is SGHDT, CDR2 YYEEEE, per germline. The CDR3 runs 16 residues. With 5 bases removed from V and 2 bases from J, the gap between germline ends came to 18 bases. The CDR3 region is CASSDGLGGVTDTQYF. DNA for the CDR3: TGTGCCAGCAGTGACGGGCTGGGGGGCGTCACAGATACGCAGTATTTT. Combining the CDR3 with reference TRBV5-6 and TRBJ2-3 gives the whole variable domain DAGVTQSPTHLIKTRGQQVTLRCSPKSGHDTVSWYQQALGQGPQFIFQYYEEEERQRGNFPDRFSGHQFPNYSSELNVNALLLGDSALYLCASSDGLGGVTDTQYFGPGTRLTVL.